This T cell receptor (beta chain) was sequenced during a study of OX40 agonist ivuxolimab in advanced cancers. Describing the broader study: The costimulatory receptor OX40 (CD134) was targeted by ivuxolimab, a fully human IgG2 agonistic monoclonal antibody. Partial responses were achieved by three dose-escalation patients, of whom one had hepatocellular carcinoma and two had cutaneous melanoma. Of the approximately 50 dose-escalation patients, hepatocellular carcinoma was present in roughly 19, melanoma in roughly 15, renal cell carcinoma in 9 and head and neck cancer in 9. The paper describes the monotherapy dose-escalation part (N ≈ 50 patients) of the phase I trial of ivuxolimab. The purpose of peripheral TCRbeta sequencing was to test whether ivuxolimab changed TCR sequence diversity and led to clonal T-cell expansion. Patients were allowed to have had prior anti-PD-1, anti-PD-L1 or anti-CTLA-4 therapy, and roughly two fifths of the dose-escalation patients had been treated with checkpoint inhibitors. Intravenous ivuxolimab was administered to patients every 2 weeks at six dose levels: 0.01, 0.1, 0.3, 1.5, 3 and 10 mg/kg. In the dose-escalation cohort, 82.7% of patients were male, and the mean age was roughly 60 years, with a range of about 23 to 85.

Patients with a history of autoimmune disease or receiving systemic immunosuppression were excluded from the trial. In every dose cohort, peripheral blood was drawn for TCR sequencing at baseline, cycle 4 day 1, and cycle 7 day 1. Samples were obtained from an open-label, multicenter, first-in-human phase I dose-escalation trial of ivuxolimab. Adults with locally advanced or metastatic melanoma, renal cell, hepatocellular, or head and neck squamous cell carcinoma were enrolled in the trial. Before TCR sequencing, CD4+ T cells and CD8+ T cells from peripheral blood were sorted into separate populations. Notes on this clone: Its antigen is unknown. No base quality values were provided; no much bigger clone lies one nucleotide off.

The trim is 1 base for V and 3 bases for J, with a gap of 9 bases between the germline ends. The CDR3, from cysteine to phenylalanine, totals 15 residues. The kept DNA is CDR3 alone, 45 bases in frame from the first base. The CDR1 and CDR2 encoded by the germline V gene (reference sequence) are LNHNV and YYDKDF. Genomic DNA was extracted from sorted cells for sequencing of the TCRbeta CDR3 region. TCRbeta CDR3 regions were sequenced using the immunoSEQ Assay. Held by TCRdb, this immuneACCESS table contains in-frame sequences only and omits some clones. Under half of the omission traces to an unresolved V gene where checked; the cause of the rest is unknown. Within this sample are 96,000 or so clones, with approximately 80% of them counted one time only. The top ten clones comprise less than 6% of the sample. Study-wide findings and limitations: After ivuxolimab, expanded clones were on average more numerous among CD8+ T cells than among CD4+ T cells. Partial responders in the 0.1-3.0 mg/kg groups had among the lowest normalized peripheral clonal expansion, especially among CD8+ T cells. At doses of 0.1 to 3.0 mg/kg, clonal expansion of both CD4+ and CD8+ blood T cells was observed from baseline to week 6. Low levels of normalized T-cell clonal expansion were also shown by some nonresponding patients. Antigen specificity was not determined for the clonally expanded peripheral T cells.

The sample here was CD4+ or CD8+ T cells sorted from blood, taken in a trial of the OX40 agonist ivuxolimab. The sequence was collected from an adult with an advanced solid tumor such as melanoma, head and neck, liver or kidney cancer. This sequence uses TRBV15 and TRBJ2-2; the D gene lacks a confident call. In nucleotide form, the sequence is TGTGCCACCAGCAGAGGACCTCTTTACACCGGGGAGCTGTTTTTT. Its coded protein is CATSRGPLYTGELFF.